The rows below give T cell receptor beta chains drawn from one sample of a study of CD8 T cells in Susac syndrome. One entry per CDR3 protein, called by TCRdb with MiXCR from the immunoSEQ multiplex PCR reads. The sample has about 73,000 distinct CDR3 sequences; roughly 94% are singletons. Specimen: CD8+ T cells from PBMCs. These receptors originate from a human donor with multiple sclerosis. Both conserved end residues are part of each CDR3. D genes are given only for firm matches. The size field is filled for only some rows; it gives once, few, many or a size class.

size: once; V: TRBV6-1; D: TRBD1; J: TRBJ2-7; DNA: TGTGCCAGCAGCCCCGAGGACAGGGCCTCCTACGAGCAGTACTTC; CDR3: CASSPEDRASYEQYF
size: .; V: TRBV12-3/TRBV12-4; D: TRBD1; J: TRBJ1-2; DNA: TGTGCCAGCAACAGACTGTCCCGGGACAGGGCCTCTTCCTATGGCTACACCTTC; CDR3: CASNRLSRDRASSYGYTF
size: .; V: TRBV7-9; D: .; J: TRBJ1-2; DNA: TGTGCCAGCAGCTTGGGATCAGGACCCTATGGCTACACCTTC; CDR3: CASSLGSGPYGYTF
size: .; V: TRBV29-1; D: .; J: TRBJ1-3; DNA: TGCAGCGTTGTGGACCGAAGCTCTGGAAACACCATATATTTT; CDR3: CSVVDRSSGNTIYF
size: .; V: TRBV6-5; D: .; J: TRBJ1-2; DNA: TGTGCCAGCAGTTACTCCCCTTATACGAACCCCACGGCCTATGGCTACACCTTC; CDR3: CASSYSPYTNPTAYGYTF
size: .; V: TRBV20-1; D: .; J: TRBJ1-4; DNA: TGCAGTGCCCTACTCCCATCTAGGGAAAAACTGTTTTTT; CDR3: CSALLPSREKLFF
size: .; V: TRBV10-3; D: TRBD2; J: TRBJ2-3; DNA: TGTGCCATAGCCAGGGAGGGTACAGATACGCAGTATTTT; CDR3: CAIAREGTDTQYF
size: few; V: TRBV5-4; D: TRBD2; J: TRBJ2-3; DNA: TGTGCCAGTAGCTTGGCTAGCGGGGGGGCCGATACGCAGTATTTT; CDR3: CASSLASGGADTQYF
size: .; V: TRBV7-8; D: .; J: TRBJ2-7; DNA: TGTGCCAGCAGCTTAGCGCCCAGCCAGGGCCTGCTCTTC; CDR3: CASSLAPSQGLLF
size: .; V: TRBV6-2/TRBV6-3; D: .; J: TRBJ1-1; DNA: TGTGCCAGCAGTTACGGGAAGAACACTGAAGCTTTCTTT; CDR3: CASSYGKNTEAFF
size: .; V: TRBV6-5; D: TRBD2; J: TRBJ2-7; DNA: TGTGCCAGCAGTTTGACTAGCGGGAGGGGTGAGCAGTACTTC; CDR3: CASSLTSGRGEQYF
size: once; V: TRBV29-1; D: TRBD1; J: TRBJ1-2; DNA: TGCAGCGCCCCCCGACAGGGGTATGGCTACACCTTC; CDR3: CSAPRQGYGYTF
size: few; V: TRBV19; D: .; J: TRBJ1-1; DNA: TGTGCCAGTAAGGGAGGGAACACTGAAGCTTTCTTT; CDR3: CASKGGNTEAFF
size: few; V: TRBV5-8; D: TRBD1; J: TRBJ2-5; DNA: TGTGCCAGCAGCTTGGGACAGGGGGAAGAGACCCAGTACTTC; CDR3: CASSLGQGEETQYF
size: .; V: TRBV5-1; D: TRBD1; J: TRBJ2-1; DNA: TGCGCCAGCAGCTGGACAGGGGGCCCCTACAATGAGCAGTTCTTC; CDR3: CASSWTGGPYNEQFF
size: .; V: TRBV30; D: .; J: TRBJ1-3; DNA: TGTGCCTGGAGAGACGCTGGAAACACCATATATTTT; CDR3: CAWRDAGNTIYF
size: .; V: TRBV6-5; D: .; J: TRBJ1-5; DNA: TGTGCCAGCGGTGCGAATAGGGACGGCAATCAGCCCCAGCATTTT; CDR3: CASGANRDGNQPQHF
size: .; V: TRBV7-8; D: .; J: TRBJ2-7; DNA: TGTGCCAGCAGCTCGATCGGGACTGCGACCTACGAGCAGTACTTC; CDR3: CASSSIGTATYEQYF
size: .; V: TRBV15; D: .; J: TRBJ1-1; DNA: TGTGCCACCAGCTTCCGGACGGGCACTGAAGCTTTCTTT; CDR3: CATSFRTGTEAFF
size: once; V: TRBV29-1; D: TRBD2; J: TRBJ2-3; DNA: TGCAGCGTTGTGGCTAGCGGGCCTCAGGATACGCAGTATTTT; CDR3: CSVVASGPQDTQYF
size: .; V: TRBV6-1; D: .; J: TRBJ1-1; DNA: TGTGCCAGCAGTGATTCTCCCAACACTGAAGCTTTCTTT; CDR3: CASSDSPNTEAFF
size: .; V: TRBV29-1; D: .; J: TRBJ2-1; DNA: TGCAGCGTTGGGGGCGGGGATAGCAATGAGCAGTTCTTC; CDR3: CSVGGGDSNEQFF
size: once; V: TRBV27; D: TRBD2; J: TRBJ2-1; DNA: TGTGCCAGCAGTTCAGGACTAGGGGTTTGGGATGAGCAGTTCTTC; CDR3: CASSSGLGVWDEQFF
size: .; V: TRBV12-3/TRBV12-4; D: TRBD1; J: TRBJ2-3; DNA: TGTGCCAGCAGTTCCGGGACAGGTTGGACAGATACGCAGTATTTT; CDR3: CASSSGTGWTDTQYF
size: .; V: TRBV27; D: .; J: TRBJ2-7; DNA: TGTGCCAGCAGTTTTTCCTCGATGGGATCCTACGAGCAGTACTTC; CDR3: CASSFSSMGSYEQYF
size: once; V: TRBV7-2; D: .; J: TRBJ2-5; DNA: TGTGCCAGCAGCGAAGTCGGAGGGGGGGAGACCCAGTACTTC; CDR3: CASSEVGGGETQYF
size: .; V: TRBV7-9; D: .; J: TRBJ2-7; DNA: TGTGCCAGCAGCGACCCTCGCTCCTACGAGCAGTACTTC; CDR3: CASSDPRSYEQYF
size: .; V: TRBV24-1; D: .; J: TRBJ1-5; DNA: TGTGCCACCAGTGGAACTCAGCCCCAGCATTTT; CDR3: CATSGTQPQHF
size: once; V: TRBV10-3; D: .; J: TRBJ2-7; DNA: TGTGCCATCAGTGAGTCCGAGCTCACACGCCCCTACGAGCAGTACTTC; CDR3: CAISESELTRPYEQYF
size: .; V: TRBV18; D: .; J: TRBJ2-7; DNA: TGTGCCAGCTCACCAAGGGCGGCAGCCAGTTACGAGCAGTACTTC; CDR3: CASSPRAAASYEQYF
size: .; V: TRBV11-1; D: .; J: TRBJ2-7; DNA: TGTGCCAGCAGCTTACTGAGCTACGAGCAGTACTTC; CDR3: CASSLLSYEQYF
size: .; V: TRBV30; D: TRBD1; J: TRBJ1-4; DNA: TGTGCCTGGGGGACAGGGACTGCAACTAATGAAAAACTGTTTTTT; CDR3: CAWGTGTATNEKLFF
size: .; V: TRBV12-3/TRBV12-4; D: TRBD1; J: TRBJ2-2; DNA: TGTGCCAGCAGTTTGGGTGAAGGGGGCGCCTTACCACCCGGGGAGCTGTTTTTT; CDR3: CASSLGEGGALPPGELFF
size: .; V: TRBV27; D: TRBD1; J: TRBJ1-2; DNA: TGTGCCAGCAGTTCTGGGACAGGATGGCAAGGCTACACCTTC; CDR3: CASSSGTGWQGYTF
size: .; V: TRBV6-2/TRBV6-3; D: .; J: TRBJ2-7; DNA: TGTGCCAGCAGTTACGGGACCAGATACTACGAGCAGTACTTC; CDR3: CASSYGTRYYEQYF
size: .; V: TRBV19; D: TRBD2; J: TRBJ2-1; DNA: TGTGCCAGTAGTACTTACCCGGGACTAGCGGGAGGGGAGTTCTTC; CDR3: CASSTYPGLAGGEFF
size: few; V: TRBV9; D: .; J: TRBJ2-7; DNA: TGTGCCAGCAGCGTTGGTGACTCCCCCTACGAGCAGTACTTC; CDR3: CASSVGDSPYEQYF
size: .; V: TRBV12-3/TRBV12-4; D: .; J: TRBJ2-3; DNA: TGTGCCAGCAGTCCCGGGAGCGCGAATACGCAGTATTTT; CDR3: CASSPGSANTQYF
size: .; V: TRBV6-5; D: .; J: TRBJ2-2; DNA: TGTGCCAGCAGTTACGGGGCCACCGGGGAGCTGTTTTTT; CDR3: CASSYGATGELFF
size: .; V: TRBV6-5; D: .; J: TRBJ2-2; DNA: TGTGCCAGCAGTTTGGCAGGGCGGCTGTTTTTT; CDR3: CASSLAGRLFF
size: .; V: TRBV3-1; D: TRBD1; J: TRBJ2-7; DNA: TGTGCCAGCAGGGCCGGGACAGGGCTTGATATCGGGCCTTACGAGCAGTACTTC; CDR3: CASRAGTGLDIGPYEQYF